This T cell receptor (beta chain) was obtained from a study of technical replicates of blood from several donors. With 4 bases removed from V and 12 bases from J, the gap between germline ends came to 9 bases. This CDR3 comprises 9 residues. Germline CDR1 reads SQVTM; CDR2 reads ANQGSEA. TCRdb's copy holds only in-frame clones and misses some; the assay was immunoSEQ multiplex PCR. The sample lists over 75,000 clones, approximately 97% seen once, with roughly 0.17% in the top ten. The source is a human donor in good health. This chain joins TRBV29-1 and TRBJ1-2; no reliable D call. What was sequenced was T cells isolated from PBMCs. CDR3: CSVAEGDTF. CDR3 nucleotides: TGCAGCGTTGCAGAGGGAGACACCTTC.